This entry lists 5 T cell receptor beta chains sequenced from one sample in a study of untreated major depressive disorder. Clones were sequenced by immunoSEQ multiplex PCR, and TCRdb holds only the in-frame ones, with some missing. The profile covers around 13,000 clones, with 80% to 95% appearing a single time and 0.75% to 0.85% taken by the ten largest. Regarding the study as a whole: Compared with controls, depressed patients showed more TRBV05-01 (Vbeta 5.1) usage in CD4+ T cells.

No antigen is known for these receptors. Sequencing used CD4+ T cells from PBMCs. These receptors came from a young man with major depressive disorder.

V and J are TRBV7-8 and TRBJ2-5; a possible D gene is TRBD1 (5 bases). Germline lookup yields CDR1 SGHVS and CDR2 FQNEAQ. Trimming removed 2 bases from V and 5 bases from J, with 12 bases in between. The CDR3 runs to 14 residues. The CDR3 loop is CASSLRSRAETQYF. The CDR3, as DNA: TGTGCCAGCAGCTTAAGGAGCAGGGCCGAGACCCAGTACTTC.

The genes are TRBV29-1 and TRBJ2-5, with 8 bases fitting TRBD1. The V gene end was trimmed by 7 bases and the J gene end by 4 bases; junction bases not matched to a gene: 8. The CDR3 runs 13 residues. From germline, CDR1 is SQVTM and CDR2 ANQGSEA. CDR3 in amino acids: CSGITGTGETQYF. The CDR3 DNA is TGCAGCGGAATAACCGGGACAGGAGAGACCCAGTACTTC.

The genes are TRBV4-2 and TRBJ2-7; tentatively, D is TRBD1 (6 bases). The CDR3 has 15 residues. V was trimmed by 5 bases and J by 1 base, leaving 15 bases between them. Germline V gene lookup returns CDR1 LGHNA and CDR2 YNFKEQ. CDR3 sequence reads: CASSYEQGGSYEQYF. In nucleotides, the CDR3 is TGTGCCAGCAGCTACGAACAGGGTGGGTCCTACGAGCAGTACTTC.

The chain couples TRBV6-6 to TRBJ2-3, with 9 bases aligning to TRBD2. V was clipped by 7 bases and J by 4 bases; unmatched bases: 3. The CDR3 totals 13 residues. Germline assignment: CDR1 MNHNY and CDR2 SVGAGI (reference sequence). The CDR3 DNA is TGTGCCAGCACGCCTAGCGGGGCAGATACGCAGTATTTT. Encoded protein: CASTPSGADTQYF.

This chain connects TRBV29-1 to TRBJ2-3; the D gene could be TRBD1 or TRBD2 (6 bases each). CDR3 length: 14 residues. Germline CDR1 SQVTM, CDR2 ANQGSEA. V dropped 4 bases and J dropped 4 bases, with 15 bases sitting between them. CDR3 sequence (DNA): TGCAGCGTTGGCGTGGGGGGCAGCTCAGATACGCAGTATTTT. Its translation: CSVGVGGSSDTQYF.